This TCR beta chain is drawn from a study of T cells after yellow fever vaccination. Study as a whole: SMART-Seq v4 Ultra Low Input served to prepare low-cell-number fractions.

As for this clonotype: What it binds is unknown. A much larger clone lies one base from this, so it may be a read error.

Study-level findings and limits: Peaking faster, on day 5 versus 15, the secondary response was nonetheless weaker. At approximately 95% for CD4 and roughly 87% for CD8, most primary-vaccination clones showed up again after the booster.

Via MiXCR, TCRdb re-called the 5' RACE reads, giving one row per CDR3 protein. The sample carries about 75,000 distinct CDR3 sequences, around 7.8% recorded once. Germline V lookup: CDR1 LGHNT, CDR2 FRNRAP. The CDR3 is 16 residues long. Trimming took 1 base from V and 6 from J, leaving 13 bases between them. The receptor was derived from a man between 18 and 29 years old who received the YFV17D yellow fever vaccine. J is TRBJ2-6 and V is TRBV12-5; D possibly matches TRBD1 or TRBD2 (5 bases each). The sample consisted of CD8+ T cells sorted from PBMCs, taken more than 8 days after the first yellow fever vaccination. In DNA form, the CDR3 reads TGTGCTAGTGGTTTGGGAGGGGCCCGCGCGGCCAACGTCCTGACTTTC. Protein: CASGLGGARAANVLTF.